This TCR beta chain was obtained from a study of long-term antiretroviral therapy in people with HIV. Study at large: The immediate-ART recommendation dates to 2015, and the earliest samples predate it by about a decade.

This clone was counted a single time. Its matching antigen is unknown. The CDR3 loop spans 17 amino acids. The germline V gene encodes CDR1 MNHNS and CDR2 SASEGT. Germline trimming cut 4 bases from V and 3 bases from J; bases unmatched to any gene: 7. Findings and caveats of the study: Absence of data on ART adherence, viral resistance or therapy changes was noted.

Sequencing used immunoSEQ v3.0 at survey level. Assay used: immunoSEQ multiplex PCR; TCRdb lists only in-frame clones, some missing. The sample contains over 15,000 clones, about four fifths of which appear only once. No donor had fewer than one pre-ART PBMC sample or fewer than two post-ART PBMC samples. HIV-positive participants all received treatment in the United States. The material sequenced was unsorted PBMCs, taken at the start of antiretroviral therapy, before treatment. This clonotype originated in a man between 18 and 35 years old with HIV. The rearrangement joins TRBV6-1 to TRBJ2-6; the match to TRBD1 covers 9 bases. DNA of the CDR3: TGTGCCAGCAGTGCCCGGGACAGGGTTCGTGGGGCCAACGTCCTGACTTTC. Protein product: CASSARDRVRGANVLTF.